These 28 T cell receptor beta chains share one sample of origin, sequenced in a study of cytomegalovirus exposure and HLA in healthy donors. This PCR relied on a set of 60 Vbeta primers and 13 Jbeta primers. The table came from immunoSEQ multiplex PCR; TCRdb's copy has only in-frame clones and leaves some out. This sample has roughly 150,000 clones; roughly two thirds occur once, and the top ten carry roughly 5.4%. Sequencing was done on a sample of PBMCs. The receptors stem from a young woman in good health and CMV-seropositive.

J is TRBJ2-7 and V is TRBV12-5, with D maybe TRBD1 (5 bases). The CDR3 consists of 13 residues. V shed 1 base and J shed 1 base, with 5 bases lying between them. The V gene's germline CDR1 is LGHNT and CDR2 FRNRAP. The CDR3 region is CASGLGQSYEQYF. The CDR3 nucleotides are TGTGCTAGTGGTTTGGGACAGTCCTACGAGCAGTACTTC. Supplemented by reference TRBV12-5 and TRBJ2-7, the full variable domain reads DARVTQTPRHKVTEMGQEVTMRCQPILGHNTVFWYRQTMMQGLELLAYFRNRAPLDDSGMPKDRFSAEMPDATLATLKIQPSEPRDSAVYFCASGLGQSYEQYFGPGTRLTVT.

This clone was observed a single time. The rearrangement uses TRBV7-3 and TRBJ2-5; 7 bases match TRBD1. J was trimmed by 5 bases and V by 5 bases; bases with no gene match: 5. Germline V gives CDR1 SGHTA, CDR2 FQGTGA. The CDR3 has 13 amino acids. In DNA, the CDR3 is TGTGCCAGCAGCGTAGGGACAGCGGAGACCCAGTACTTC. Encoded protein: CASSVGTAETQYF.

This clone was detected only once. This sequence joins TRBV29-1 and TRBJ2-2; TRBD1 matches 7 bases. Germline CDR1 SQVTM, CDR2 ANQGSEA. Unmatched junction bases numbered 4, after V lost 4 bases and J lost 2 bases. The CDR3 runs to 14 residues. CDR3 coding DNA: TGCAGCGTTGGACAGGGTGTTAACACCGGGGAGCTGTTTTTT. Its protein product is CSVGQGVNTGELFF.

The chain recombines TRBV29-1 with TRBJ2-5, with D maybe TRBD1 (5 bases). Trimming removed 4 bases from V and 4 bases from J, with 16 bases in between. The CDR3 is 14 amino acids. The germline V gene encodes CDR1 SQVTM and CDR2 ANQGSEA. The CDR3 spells CSVAEQVSRETQYF. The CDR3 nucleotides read TGCAGCGTTGCAGAACAGGTATCGAGAGAGACCCAGTACTTC.

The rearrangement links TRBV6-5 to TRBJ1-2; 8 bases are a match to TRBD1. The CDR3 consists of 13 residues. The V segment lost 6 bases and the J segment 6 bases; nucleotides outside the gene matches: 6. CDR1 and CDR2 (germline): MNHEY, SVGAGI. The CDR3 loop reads CASSPDRADGYTF. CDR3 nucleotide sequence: TGTGCCAGCAGCCCGGACAGGGCCGATGGCTACACCTTC.

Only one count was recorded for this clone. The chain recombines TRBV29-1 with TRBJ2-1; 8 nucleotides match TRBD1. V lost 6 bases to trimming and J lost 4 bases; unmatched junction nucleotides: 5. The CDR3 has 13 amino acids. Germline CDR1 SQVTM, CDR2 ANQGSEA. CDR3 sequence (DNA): TGCAGCGTAGGGACAGGATATTACAATGAGCAGTTCTTC. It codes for CSVGTGYYNEQFF.

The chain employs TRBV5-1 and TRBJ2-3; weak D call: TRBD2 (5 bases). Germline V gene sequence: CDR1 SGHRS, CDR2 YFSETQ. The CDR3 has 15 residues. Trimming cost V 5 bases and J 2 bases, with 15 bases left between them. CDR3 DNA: TGCGCCAGCAGACTGGCGGGCGGGTTCACAGATACGCAGTATTTT. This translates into CASRLAGGFTDTQYF.

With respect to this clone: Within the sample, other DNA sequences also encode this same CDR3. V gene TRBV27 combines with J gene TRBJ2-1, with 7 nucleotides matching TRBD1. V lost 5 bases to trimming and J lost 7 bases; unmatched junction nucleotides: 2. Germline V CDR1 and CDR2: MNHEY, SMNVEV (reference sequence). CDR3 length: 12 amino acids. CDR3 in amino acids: CASSQQGNEQFF. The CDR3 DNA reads TGTGCCAGCAGTCAACAGGGGAATGAGCAGTTCTTC.

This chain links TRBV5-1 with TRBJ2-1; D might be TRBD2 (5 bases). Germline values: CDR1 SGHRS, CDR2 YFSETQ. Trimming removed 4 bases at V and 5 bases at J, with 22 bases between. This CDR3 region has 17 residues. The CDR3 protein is CASSLLGLPGTHNEQFF. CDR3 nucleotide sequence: TGCGCCAGCAGCCTACTTGGACTCCCGGGCACCCACAATGAGCAGTTCTTC.

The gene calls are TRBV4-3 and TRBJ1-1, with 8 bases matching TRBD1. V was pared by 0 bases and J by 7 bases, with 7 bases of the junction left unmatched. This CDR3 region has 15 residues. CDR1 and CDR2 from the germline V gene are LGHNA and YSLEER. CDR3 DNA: TGCGCCAGCAGCCAAGAGTGGACAGGGTATAATGAAGCTTTCTTT. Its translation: CASSQEWTGYNEAFF.

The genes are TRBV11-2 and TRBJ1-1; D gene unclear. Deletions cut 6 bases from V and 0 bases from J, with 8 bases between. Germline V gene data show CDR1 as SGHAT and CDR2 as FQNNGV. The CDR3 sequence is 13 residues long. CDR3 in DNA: TGTGCCAGCAGTCCTCCTTTGAACACTGAAGCTTTCTTT. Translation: CASSPPLNTEAFF.

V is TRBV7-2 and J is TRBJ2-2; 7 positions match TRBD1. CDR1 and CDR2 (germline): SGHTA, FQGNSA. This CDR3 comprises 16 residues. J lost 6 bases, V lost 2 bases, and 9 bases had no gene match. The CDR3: CASSLFYGQGAGELFF. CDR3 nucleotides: TGTGCCAGCAGCTTATTCTACGGCCAGGGGGCCGGGGAGCTGTTTTTT.

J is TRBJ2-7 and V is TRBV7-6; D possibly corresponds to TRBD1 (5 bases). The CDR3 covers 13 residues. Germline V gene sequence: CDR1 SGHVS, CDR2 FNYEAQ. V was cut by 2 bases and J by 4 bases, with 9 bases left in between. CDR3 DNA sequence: TGTGCCAGCAGCTTAACCCCAGGGTACGAGCAGTACTTC. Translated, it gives CASSLTPGYEQYF.

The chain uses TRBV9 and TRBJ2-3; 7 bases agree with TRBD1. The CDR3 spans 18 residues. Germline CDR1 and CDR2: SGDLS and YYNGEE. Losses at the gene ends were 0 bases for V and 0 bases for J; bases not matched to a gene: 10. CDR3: CASSVATRGGASTDTQYF. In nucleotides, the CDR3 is TGTGCCAGCAGCGTAGCTACTAGAGGGGGCGCGAGCACAGATACGCAGTATTTT.

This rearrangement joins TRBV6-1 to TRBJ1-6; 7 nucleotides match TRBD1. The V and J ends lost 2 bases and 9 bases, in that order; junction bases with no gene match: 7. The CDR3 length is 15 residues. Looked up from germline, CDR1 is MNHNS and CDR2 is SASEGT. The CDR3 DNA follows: TGTGCCAGCAGTGAATACCTCCGACAGGGTTCACCCCTCCACTTT. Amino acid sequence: CASSEYLRQGSPLHF.

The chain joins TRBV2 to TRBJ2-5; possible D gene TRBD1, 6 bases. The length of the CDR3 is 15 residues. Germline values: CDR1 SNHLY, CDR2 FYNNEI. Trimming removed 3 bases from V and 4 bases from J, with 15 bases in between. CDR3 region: CASSDQQGHGETQYF. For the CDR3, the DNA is TGTGCCAGCAGTGACCAACAGGGCCACGGAGAGACCCAGTACTTC.

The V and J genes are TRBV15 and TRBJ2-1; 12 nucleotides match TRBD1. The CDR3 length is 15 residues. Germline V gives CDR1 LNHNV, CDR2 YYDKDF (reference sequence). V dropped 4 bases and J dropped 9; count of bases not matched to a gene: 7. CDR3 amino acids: CATSTGTGGYGEQFF. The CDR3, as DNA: TGTGCCACCAGCACCGGGACAGGGGGCTATGGTGAGCAGTTCTTC.

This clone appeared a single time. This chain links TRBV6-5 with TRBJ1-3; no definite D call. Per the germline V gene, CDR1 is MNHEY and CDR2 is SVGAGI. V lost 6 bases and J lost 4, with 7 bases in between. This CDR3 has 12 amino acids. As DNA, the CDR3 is TGTGCCAGCAGATCGACAGGAAACACCATATATTTT. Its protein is CASRSTGNTIYF.

CDR3 coding DNA: TGTGCCAGTAGTATATCTGTAGGACAGGGATCGACTCAGCCCCAGCATTTT. It encodes CASSISVGQGSTQPQHF. V gene TRBV19 combines with J gene TRBJ1-5; the match to TRBD1 covers 8 bases. Germline loops: CDR1 LNHDA, CDR2 SQIVND (reference sequence). The CDR3 covers 17 residues. The V segment lost 2 bases and the J segment 6 bases; nucleotides outside the gene matches: 12.

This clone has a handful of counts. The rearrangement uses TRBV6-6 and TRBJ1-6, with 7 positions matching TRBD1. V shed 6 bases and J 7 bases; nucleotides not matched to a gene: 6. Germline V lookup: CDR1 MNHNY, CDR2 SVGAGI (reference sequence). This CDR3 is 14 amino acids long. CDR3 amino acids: CASRTGVKNSPLHF. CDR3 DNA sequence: TGTGCCAGCAGAACAGGGGTTAAGAATTCACCCCTCCACTTT.

The CDR3 reads CASSQDRGLVGRANTGELFF. The CDR3 bases are TGCGCCAGCAGCCAAGATCGAGGACTAGTGGGACGTGCGAACACCGGGGAGCTGTTTTTT. The V gene is TRBV4-3, the J gene TRBJ2-2; 7 bases line up with TRBD2. V lost 0 bases to trimming and J lost 0 bases; unmatched junction nucleotides: 13. CDR3 length: 20 residues. Germline V gives CDR1 LGHNA, CDR2 YSLEER.

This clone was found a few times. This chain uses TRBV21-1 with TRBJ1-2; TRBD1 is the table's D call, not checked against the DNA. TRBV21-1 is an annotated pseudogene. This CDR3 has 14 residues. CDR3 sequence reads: CASSLGTGNYGYTF. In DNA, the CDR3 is TGTGCCAGCTCGCTTGGCACAGGGAACTATGGCTACACCTTC.

CDR3 sequence: CVSGGSYNEQFF. The CDR3 DNA follows: TGTGTATCCGGGGGCTCCTACAATGAGCAGTTCTTC. The J gene is TRBJ2-1, the V gene TRBV30; D may be TRBD2 (6 bases). CDR3 length: 12 residues. CDR1 GTSNPN and CDR2 SVGIG come from the germline V gene (reference sequence). Full variable domain (rest looked up from reference TRBV30 and TRBJ2-1): SQTIHQWPATLVQPVGSPLSLECTVEGTSNPNLYWYRQAAGRGLQLLFYSVGIGQISSEVPQNLSASRPQDRQFILSSKKLLLSDSGFYLCVSGGSYNEQFFGPGTRLTVL.

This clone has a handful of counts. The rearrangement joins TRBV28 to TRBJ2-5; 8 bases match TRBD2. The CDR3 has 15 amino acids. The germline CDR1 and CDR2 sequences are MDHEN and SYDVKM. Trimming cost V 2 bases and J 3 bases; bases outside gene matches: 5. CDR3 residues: CASSLGTRGKETQYF. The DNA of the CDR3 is TGTGCCAGCAGTTTAGGGACTAGGGGGAAAGAGACCCAGTACTTC. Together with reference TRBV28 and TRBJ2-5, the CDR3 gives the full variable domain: DVKVTQSSRYLVKRTGEKVFLECVQDMDHENMFWYRQDPGLGLRLIYFSYDVKMKEKGDIPEGYSVSREKKERFSLILESASTNQTSMYLCASSLGTRGKETQYFGPGTRLLVL.

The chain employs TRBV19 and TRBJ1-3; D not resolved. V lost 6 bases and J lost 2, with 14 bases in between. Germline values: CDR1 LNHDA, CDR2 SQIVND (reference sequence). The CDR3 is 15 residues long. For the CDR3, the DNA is TGTGCCAGTAGGCCAGCGGGGATGACTGGAAACACCATATATTTT. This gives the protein CASRPAGMTGNTIYF.

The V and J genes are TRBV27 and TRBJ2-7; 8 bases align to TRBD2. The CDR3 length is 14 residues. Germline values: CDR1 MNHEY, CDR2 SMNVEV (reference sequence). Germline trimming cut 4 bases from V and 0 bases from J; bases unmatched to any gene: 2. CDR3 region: CASSSRGDSYEQYF. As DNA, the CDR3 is TGTGCCAGCAGTTCGCGGGGGGACTCCTACGAGCAGTACTTC.

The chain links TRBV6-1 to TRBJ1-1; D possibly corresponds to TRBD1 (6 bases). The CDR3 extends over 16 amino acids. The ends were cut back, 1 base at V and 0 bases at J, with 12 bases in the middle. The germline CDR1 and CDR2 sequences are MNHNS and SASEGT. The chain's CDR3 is CASSEGAWGLNTEAFF. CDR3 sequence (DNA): TGTGCCAGCAGTGAAGGGGCATGGGGGCTGAACACTGAAGCTTTCTTT.

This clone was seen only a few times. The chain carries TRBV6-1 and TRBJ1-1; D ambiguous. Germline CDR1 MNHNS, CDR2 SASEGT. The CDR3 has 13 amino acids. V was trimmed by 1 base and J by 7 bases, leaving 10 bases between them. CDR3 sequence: CASSEDAEGEAFF. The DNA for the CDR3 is TGTGCCAGCAGTGAAGACGCGGAGGGTGAAGCTTTCTTT.